This entry is about one T cell receptor (beta chain). The authors' processing: Reference gene primers were amplified, and this amplification served to estimate nucleated cell counts. Sequencing used immunoSEQ multiplex PCR; TCRdb keeps in-frame clones, though not all of them. Clone size and the V and J calls come from that table; the DNA yielded D and trimming. Among just under 80,000 clones listed, roughly 80% were seen once. The sample is drawn from a study of blood T cell repertoires in COVID-19. The germline V gene has CDR1 LNHDA and CDR2 SQIVND (reference sequence). The CDR3 contains 14 residues. Trimming cost V 9 bases and J 4 bases, with 18 bases left between them.

The rearrangement joins TRBV19 to TRBJ1-2, with no clear D. Source material: peripheral blood. The receptor's source is a woman aged 70-85 years with acute or convalescent COVID-19. The CDR3: CASSTPRGRYGYTF. The CDR3, as DNA: TGTGCCAGCTCAACGCCGCGCGGCCGCTATGGCTACACCTTC.